The next 21 T cell receptor beta chains were all read from a single sample in a study of T cell repertoires in aging, cancer and after chemotherapy. Peripheral blood genomic DNA, not sorted cells or RNA, was the template. Multiplex touch-down PCR with TRB-A/B primers amplified rearranged V-D-J TRB sequences. TCRdb independently ran MiXCR on the multiplex PCR reads; one entry per CDR3 protein. The sample records over 3,000 distinct CDR3 sequences, about 31% being singletons. The sample was blood. Every receptor here comes from a human donor with a solid tumor.

This clonotype is medium-sized within its sample. This chain joins TRBV6-5 and TRBJ2-2; the D gene is possibly TRBD2 (5 bases). CDR1 MNHEY and CDR2 SVGAGI come from the germline V gene. V gave up 0 bases and J gave up 4 bases, with 6 bases separating them. This CDR3 has 14 amino acids. CDR3 region: CASSYSAGTGELFF. CDR3 coding DNA: TGTGCCAGCAGTTACTCGGCGGGCACCGGGGAGCTGTTTTTT.

This clonotype was seen more than once but under ten times. The gene calls are TRBV18 and TRBJ1-5; D call uncertain. Deletions cut 6 bases from V and 2 bases from J, with 14 bases between. Germline CDR1 reads KGHSH; CDR2 reads LQKENI. This CDR3 is built from 15 residues. CDR3 in DNA: TGTGCCAGCTCCCCGCCGGGAAGTCGCAATCAGCCCCAGCATTTT. Translating gives CASSPPGSRNQPQHF.

The CDR3 sequence: CATSARDRGSYGYTF. The CDR3 nucleotides read TGTGCCACCAGTGCACGAGACAGGGGGAGCTATGGCTACACCTTC. The V gene is TRBV24-1, the J gene TRBJ1-2, with 9 nucleotides matching TRBD1. The CDR3 has 15 residues. Trimming removed 5 bases from V and 4 bases from J; junction bases left unmatched: 7. Germline V CDR1 and CDR2: KGHDR, SFDVKD.

The chain combines TRBV11-2 with TRBJ2-1, with D tentatively TRBD1 (5 bases). V dropped 7 bases and J dropped 6 bases, with 16 bases sitting between them. CDR1 is SGHAT and CDR2 is FQNNGV in the germline V gene. The CDR3 runs 14 residues. The CDR3 sequence: CASTRGRVGNEQFF. The DNA of the CDR3 is TGTGCCAGCACCCGAGGCAGGGTGGGCAATGAGCAGTTCTTC. The full variable domain, rest sourced from reference TRBV11-2 and TRBJ2-1, is EAGVAQSPRYKIIEKRQSVAFWCNPISGHATLYWYQQILGQGPKLLIQFQNNGVVDDSQLPKDRFSAERLKGVDSTLKIQPAKLEDSAVYLCASTRGRVGNEQFFGPGTRLTVL.

The chain links TRBV18 to TRBJ2-2; D ambiguous. Germline CDR1 is KGHSH and CDR2 is LQKENI. Trimming pared 5 bases from V and 0 bases from J, leaving 7 bases between. The CDR3 length is 14 residues. CDR3: CASSAESNTGELFF. In DNA, the CDR3 is TGTGCCAGCTCAGCGGAATCGAACACCGGGGAGCTGTTTTTT.

This clonotype is classed as medium-sized (0.01 to 0.1%). This chain uses TRBV29-1 with TRBJ2-1, with 9 bases aligning to TRBD2. After removal of 3 bases from V and 5 bases from J, the junction contained 2 bases not matched to a gene. The CDR3 length is 13 residues. Germline V gene data show CDR1 as SQVTM and CDR2 as ANQGSEA. CDR3: CSVDSGRNNEQFF. CDR3 nucleotides: TGCAGCGTTGATAGCGGGAGAAACAATGAGCAGTTCTTC.

This clonotype has only a few counts. This sequence joins TRBV6-4 and TRBJ2-1, with TRBD2 identical over 10 bases. The germline V gene has CDR1 MRHNA and CDR2 SNTAGT. The CDR3 totals 14 residues. The V gene end was trimmed by 6 bases and the J gene end by 4 bases; junction bases not matched to a gene: 3. The CDR3 coding sequence is TGTGCCAGCAGAACTAGCGGGGAATACAATGAGCAGTTCTTC. Protein: CASRTSGEYNEQFF.

The V call is TRBV6-5, the J call TRBJ2-5; D unclear. The CDR3 is made up of 13 amino acids. The ends were cut back, 5 bases at V and 7 bases at J, with 14 bases in the middle. Germline CDR1 and CDR2: MNHEY and SVGAGI. The CDR3 reads CASSDGAQVTQYF. In nucleotides, the CDR3 is TGTGCCAGCAGTGACGGCGCGCAGGTGACCCAGTACTTC.

This clonotype is labeled as medium-sized. The V call is TRBV29-1, the J call TRBJ2-5; maybe TRBD2 (6 bases). The ends were cut back, 3 bases at V and 4 bases at J, with 9 bases in the middle. CDR3 length equals 12 residues. CDR1 is SQVTM, CDR2 ANQGSEA, per germline. CDR3 coding DNA: TGCAGCGTTGATGGAGGGAGAGAGACCCAGTACTTC. As protein: CSVDGGRETQYF.

This clonotype counts as large. The chain couples TRBV29-1 to TRBJ2-7; D unclear. Per the germline V gene, CDR1 is SQVTM and CDR2 is ANQGSEA. The CDR3 spans 12 residues. The V end was cut by 4 bases, the J end by 2 bases, with 9 bases between. CDR3 DNA sequence: TGCAGCGTTGGTACACGGCCCTACGAGCAGTACTTC. Protein: CSVGTRPYEQYF.

This clonotype was detected a few times. This rearrangement joins TRBV20-1 to TRBJ2-3, with D perhaps TRBD2 (6 bases). CDR3 length: 19 amino acids. Germline V gene sequence: CDR1 DFQATT, CDR2 SNEGSKA (reference sequence). CDR3 in DNA: TGCAGCACCTCACCTCCCAGGGACTCCCCAATGGAGGGGACAGATACGCAGTATTTT. Encoded protein: CSTSPPRDSPMEGTDTQYF.

This clonotype has just a few counts. This chain connects TRBV19 to TRBJ2-3; 12 nucleotides match TRBD2. The germline CDR1 and CDR2 sequences are LNHDA and SQIVND (reference sequence). With V trimmed by 5 bases and J by 3 bases, 9 bases remained unmatched. The CDR3 is 17 residues long. The CDR3: CASSLLAGGGETDTQYF. In DNA, the CDR3 is TGTGCCAGTAGTTTACTAGCGGGAGGCGGTGAGACAGATACGCAGTATTTT.

This clonotype showed up just once. A clone one base away is much larger, so this may be a read error. This rearrangement joins TRBV29-1 to TRBJ2-1, with 7 bases that match TRBD1. V lost 1 base and J lost 3; bases outside the gene matches: 3. This CDR3 has 14 amino acids. Germline V gene sequence: CDR1 SQVTM, CDR2 ANQGSEA. The CDR3 region has the DNA TGCAGCGTTGAAGGACAGGGCTTCTACAATGAGCAGTTCTTC. Encoded protein: CSVEGQGFYNEQFF.

The CDR3 DNA follows: TGTGCCACCAGTGATATGGACAGGGTAGGAACCGGGGAGCTGTTTTTT. Amino acids: CATSDMDRVGTGELFF. The chain uses TRBV24-1 and TRBJ2-2, with 8 bases identical to TRBD1. V trimming: 3 bases; J trimming: 5 bases; junction bases outside the gene matches: 7. Germline CDR1 reads KGHDR; CDR2 reads SFDVKD. The CDR3 is made up of 16 amino acids.

This chain links TRBV19 with TRBJ1-1, with 11 bases identical to TRBD1. V was pared by 5 bases and J by 10 bases, with 12 bases of the junction left unmatched. The CDR3 spans 15 residues. Germline lookup yields CDR1 LNHDA and CDR2 SQIVND (reference sequence). Here the CDR3 reads CASSPGGTGGVGAFF. CDR3 DNA sequence: TGTGCCAGTAGTCCCGGCGGGACAGGGGGGGTCGGAGCTTTCTTT.

Sample share makes this clonotype medium-sized. This chain uses TRBV24-1 with TRBJ2-5; D uncertain. Germline CDR1 KGHDR, CDR2 SFDVKD. The CDR3 contains 14 residues. The V and J ends lost 2 bases and 1 base respectively, with 7 bases between them. CDR3 residues: CATSDSLAQETQYF. CDR3 nucleotide sequence: TGTGCCACCAGTGATTCCTTAGCCCAAGAGACCCAGTACTTC.

This clonotype was seen a handful of times. The chain employs TRBV14 and TRBJ2-3; 9 positions match TRBD1. Per the germline V gene, CDR1 is SGHDN and CDR2 is FVKESK. Trimming at V came to 3 bases and at J to 0 bases, leaving 7 bases not matched to a gene. The CDR3 is 17 residues long. The CDR3 is CASSQMGGTGSTDTQYF. The CDR3 DNA reads as TGTGCCAGCAGCCAGATGGGGGGGACAGGGAGCACAGATACGCAGTATTTT.

This clonotype was seen only a few times. The chain combines TRBV7-6 with TRBJ2-1; D call uncertain. Looked up from germline, CDR1 is SGHVS and CDR2 is FNYEAQ. CDR3 length: 14 amino acids. Trimming cost V 5 bases and J 1 base, with 9 bases left between them. CDR3 coding DNA: TGTGCCAGCAGCCAACCCCAGTCCTACAATGAGCAGTTCTTC. This encodes CASSQPQSYNEQFF.

The gene calls are TRBV27 and TRBJ1-4, with unresolved D. Germline CDR1 is MNHEY and CDR2 is SMNVEV (reference sequence). CDR3 length: 14 residues. With 6 bases removed from V and 5 bases from J, the gap between germline ends came to 13 bases. The CDR3 loop reads CASRQTPRNEKLFF. CDR3 coding DNA: TGTGCCAGCAGGCAGACACCTCGCAATGAAAAACTGTTTTTT.

This clonotype was recorded a few times. J is TRBJ1-4 and V is TRBV6-5; 7 bases agree with TRBD1. Losses at the gene ends were 7 bases for V and 5 bases for J; bases not matched to a gene: 7. This CDR3 contains 14 residues. Per germline, CDR1 MNHEY and CDR2 SVGAGI. The CDR3 region has the DNA TGTGCCAGCACCGCGACAGGGCCGAATGAAAAACTGTTTTTT. Translated: CASTATGPNEKLFF.

V gene TRBV12-3 or TRBV12-4 combines with J gene TRBJ1-1; TRBD1 aligns across 11 bases. V gave up 6 bases and J gave up 4 bases; unmatched junction bases: 1. The CDR3 consists of 13 residues. The CDR3 DNA reads TGTGCCAGCAGGGGACAGGGGGGCACTGAAGCTTTCTTT. Encoded protein: CASRGQGGTEAFF.